This T cell receptor beta chain was obtained from a study of T cell repertoires in cytomegalovirus infection. Remarks on this clonotype: Its antigen is as yet unknown.

Whole-study findings and limits: HLA-C-restricted CMV clonotypes gave the most frequent clonotype in two of eight donors. Identification of carriers of CMV plus the relevant HLA was performed using cumulative public TCR beta family frequency.

Trimming cost V 5 bases and J 6 bases, with 10 bases left between them. There are 13 residues in the CDR3. CDR1 and CDR2 (germline): SNHLY, FYNNEI. Each CDR3 protein is one row after TCRdb ran MiXCR on the reads. Of 630,000 or so distinct CDR3 sequences in the sample, approximately 24% are singletons; the top ten hold around 7.6%. The V and J genes are TRBV2 and TRBJ2-2, with D unclear. The sequence was obtained from a human donor in good health (CMV status not recorded). Some clones in this sample may be carry-over from other donors' samples. Sequenced material: CD8+ T cells from PBMCs. The CDR3 loop is CASSWPNPGELFF. The DNA of the CDR3 is TGTGCCAGCAGTTGGCCAAACCCCGGGGAGCTGTTTTTT.